These 27 T cell receptor beta chains originate from one sample sequenced in a study of regulatory T cells in long-lasting Graves disease. Assembly of TCR beta libraries relied on iRepertoire HTBI primers together with Arm-PCR of CDR3 regions. TCRdb reanalysed the multiplex PCR reads using MiXCR and keeps one entry per CDR3 protein. The sample contains hundreds of thousands of distinct CDR3 sequences, about 15% of which appear only once. Time point given: newly diagnosed GD, antithyroid drugs for less than 3 months. The authors made the TCR library using RNA they extracted from PBMCs. This sample also belongs to another study, concerning T cells in Graves' hyperthyroidism and ophthalmopathy.

The material sequenced was peripheral blood mononuclear cells (PBMCs), taken at new diagnosis, from a patient treated with antithyroid drugs. These TCRs come from a woman aged 25 to 39 with Graves disease.

This clonotype was seen many times. The CDR3 DNA reads TGTGCCACCAGTGGGGACAGGGGGCGCGTTTTGAGGGCCAATGAGCAGTTCTTC. It codes for CATSGDRGRVLRANEQFF. The V gene is TRBV24-1, the J gene TRBJ2-1; 12 positions match TRBD1. The CDR3 runs 18 residues. Per germline, CDR1 KGHDR and CDR2 SFDVKD. J lost 6 bases, V lost 5 bases, and 13 bases had no gene match.

This clonotype has more than one count but fewer than ten. V is TRBV28 and J is TRBJ1-4; possible D gene TRBD1, 6 bases. This CDR3 region has 14 residues. CDR1 is MDHEN and CDR2 is SYDVKM in the germline V gene. The V and J ends lost 6 bases and 7 bases respectively, with 15 bases between them. The CDR3 DNA reads TGTGCCAGCAGGCCCCAGGGGTATCCTGAAAAACTGTTTTTT. It translates to CASRPQGYPEKLFF.

This clonotype was counted many times. CDR3 coding DNA: TGTGCCAGCACCTGGGACAGGGCTTCCTCTGGCTACACCTTC. As protein: CASTWDRASSGYTF. The rearrangement links TRBV6-1 to TRBJ1-2, with 9 nucleotides matching TRBD1. V lost 7 bases and J lost 7; bases outside the gene matches: 10. The CDR3 sequence is 14 residues long. Germline-derived CDR1 and CDR2 are MNHNS and SASEGT.

This clonotype showed up just a few times. A junction boundary mismatches the germline segment, possibly from a read error. The rearrangement uses TRBV11-2 and TRBJ2-1; TRBD2 matches 9 bases. There are 16 residues in the CDR3. From germline, CDR1 is SGHAT and CDR2 FQNNGV. The CDR3 DNA reads TGTGCCAACAGCTCCATAGCGGGAGTGGCCTACAATGAGCAGTTCTTC. Protein product: CANSSIAGVAYNEQFF. The entire variable domain, with the rest obtained from reference TRBV11-2 and TRBJ2-1, is as follows: EAGVAQSPRYKIIEKRQSVAFWCNPISGHATLYWYQQILGQGPKLLIQFQNNGVVDDSQLPKDRFSAERLKGVDSTLKIQPAKLEDSAVYLCANSSIAGVAYNEQFFGPGTRLTVL.

This chain connects TRBV18 to TRBJ2-3, with TRBD2 identical over 13 bases. From germline, CDR1 is KGHSH and CDR2 LQKENI. The CDR3 is 17 amino acids. Trimming cost V 3 bases and J 7 bases; bases outside gene matches: 10. CDR3 in amino acids: CASSPTRTSGSLNTQYF. The DNA for the CDR3 is TGTGCCAGCTCACCCACCCGGACTAGCGGGAGTCTAAATACGCAGTATTTT.

Ten or more counts support this clonotype. The J gene is TRBJ1-1, the V gene TRBV27; D uncertain. CDR3 length equals 13 residues. Trimming took 3 bases from V and 0 from J, leaving 5 bases between them. CDR1 and CDR2 (germline): MNHEY, SMNVEV (reference sequence). The CDR3 coding sequence is TGTGCCAGCAGTTTGGTATTGAACACTGAAGCTTTCTTT. This sequence encodes CASSLVLNTEAFF.

This clonotype was seen repeatedly, ten times or more. The chain carries TRBV2 and TRBJ2-1; 12 bases fit TRBD2. The CDR3 length is 14 residues. Looked up from germline, CDR1 is SNHLY and CDR2 is FYNNEI. With 8 bases clipped from V and 7 bases from J, the junction kept 6 bases outside the gene matches. The CDR3, as DNA: TGTGCCAGCGGGATTACTAGCGGGAGGAATGAGCAGTTCTTC. It translates to CASGITSGRNEQFF.

This sequence joins TRBV30 and TRBJ1-4, with 9 bases identical to TRBD1. Germline V gene data show CDR1 as GTSNPN and CDR2 as SVGIG (reference sequence). V gave up 3 bases and J gave up 3 bases; unmatched junction bases: 11. CDR3 length equals 17 residues. The CDR3 DNA sequence: TGTGCCTGGAGGGGACAGGGAGGTAAAGGGGCTAATGAAAAACTGTTTTTT. It codes for CAWRGQGGKGANEKLFF.

The rearrangement joins TRBV27 to TRBJ1-4; TRBD1 agrees at 9 bases. The V segment lost 5 bases and the J segment 9 bases; nucleotides outside the gene matches: 7. Germline values: CDR1 MNHEY, CDR2 SMNVEV (reference sequence). This CDR3 is built from 14 residues. CDR3 in DNA: TGTGCCAGCAGTCCGGGACAGGGAAGGCAAAAACTGTTTTTT. Protein sequence: CASSPGQGRQKLFF.

This chain joins TRBV6-1 and TRBJ1-1; 8 bases are shared with TRBD1. The CDR3 totals 12 residues. V trimming: 1 base; J trimming: 12 bases; junction bases outside the gene matches: 4. Per germline, CDR1 MNHNS and CDR2 SASEGT. The CDR3 loop is CASSEVTGVPFF. CDR3 coding DNA: TGTGCCAGCAGTGAAGTGACAGGGGTCCCTTTCTTT.

On this clonotype itself: A read error is possible here, since a much larger clone lies one base away. CDR3 bases: TGTGCCAGCAGTGAAAGTGTCATTTCTAACTATAGCTACACCTTC. Its protein product is CASSESVISNYSYTF. V usage is TRBV6-2 or TRBV6-3 and J usage is TRBJ1-2; D gene ambiguous. CDR3 length: 15 residues. Per germline, CDR1 MNHEY and CDR2 SVGEGT.

This clonotype was detected only a few times. In DNA form, the CDR3 reads TGCGCCAGCAGTGAGCAGGGGGCCTACACCGGGGAGCTGTTTTTT. Residues: CASSEQGAYTGELFF. The chain has TRBV10-2 and TRBJ2-2; 8 nucleotides line up with TRBD1. This CDR3 is 15 amino acids long. V lost 2 bases, J lost 3 bases, and 2 bases stayed unmatched. Germline loops: CDR1 WSHSY, CDR2 SAAADI.

This clonotype appeared a few times. The chain carries TRBV28 and TRBJ2-1, with TRBD2 identical over 12 bases. Germline V CDR1 and CDR2: MDHEN, SYDVKM. The CDR3 has 14 amino acids. V trimming: 6 bases; J trimming: 9 bases; junction bases outside the gene matches: 6. CDR3 residues: CASSRLAGVGEQFF. The CDR3 bases are TGTGCCAGCAGCCGACTAGCGGGAGTGGGTGAGCAGTTCTTC.

This clonotype was seen only a few times. The CDR3 DNA reads TGTGCCAGCAGTTACACTTTCCTAGCGGGAGGGCGAAACACCGGGGAGCTGTTTTTT. As protein: CASSYTFLAGGRNTGELFF. V is TRBV6-5 and J is TRBJ2-2; 12 positions agree with TRBD2. This CDR3 has 19 amino acids. Germline trimming cut 2 bases from V and 2 bases from J; bases unmatched to any gene: 9. The V gene's germline CDR1 is MNHEY and CDR2 SVGAGI.

J is TRBJ2-7 and V is TRBV4-2; either TRBD1 or TRBD2 may fit D (5 bases each). CDR1 is LGHNA, CDR2 YNFKEQ, per germline. Trimming cost V 0 bases and J 0 bases, with 12 bases left between them. The CDR3 loop spans 16 amino acids. The CDR3 spells CASSQEGTDVSYEQYF. The CDR3 nucleotides read TGTGCCAGCAGCCAAGAGGGGACCGATGTCTCCTACGAGCAGTACTTC.

In its sample, this clonotype was seen a few times. The chain recombines TRBV27 with TRBJ2-3, with 9 bases identical to TRBD2. V shed 2 bases and J 3 bases; nucleotides not matched to a gene: 18. Germline CDR1 is MNHEY and CDR2 is SMNVEV (reference sequence). This CDR3 has 20 amino acids. The CDR3 sequence is CASSLRWGLAGGPGTDTQYF. The CDR3 DNA sequence: TGTGCCAGCAGTTTACGGTGGGGGCTGGCGGGAGGGCCAGGGACAGATACGCAGTATTTT.

Ten or more counts support this clonotype. The rearrangement joins TRBV7-9 to TRBJ1-6, with D tentatively TRBD1 (6 bases). Germline-derived CDR1 and CDR2 are SEHNR and FQNEAQ (reference sequence). V lost 6 bases and J 10 bases, leaving 16 bases between the germline ends. CDR3 length: 14 amino acids. CDR3 protein: CASRSRAGGSPLHF. CDR3 DNA: TGTGCCAGCAGGAGTCGGGCCGGGGGCTCACCCCTCCACTTT.

This clonotype was recorded a few times. Compared with germline, one end of the junction differs, possibly owing to a read error. The chain uses TRBV7-9 and TRBJ2-2, with D perhaps being TRBD1 or TRBD2 (5 bases each). In germline, CDR1 is SEHNR, CDR2 FQNEAQ (reference sequence). The CDR3 spans 15 residues. The CDR3 loop reads CASSLWGAGTRELFF. The CDR3 DNA is TGTGCCAGCAGCTTATGGGGCGCGGGCACCAGGGAGCTGTTTTTT.

This clonotype was recorded a few times. This rearrangement joins TRBV11-2 to TRBJ2-6, with D unresolved. CDR1 and CDR2 from the germline V gene are SGHAT and FQNNGV. Deletions cut 5 bases from V and 0 bases from J, with 20 bases between. The CDR3 has 19 residues. CDR3: CASSPWGGRAFSGANVLTF. CDR3 nucleotides: TGTGCCAGCAGCCCATGGGGTGGTCGAGCCTTCTCTGGGGCCAACGTCCTGACTTTC.

This clonotype is a singleton in its sample. This chain uses TRBV2 with TRBJ2-5; no clear D gene. V was pared by 5 bases and J by 5 bases, with 15 bases between. Germline CDR1 and CDR2: SNHLY and FYNNEI. CDR3 length equals 14 residues. The CDR3 coding sequence is TGTGCCAGCAGTCTTAACGGATTTCGGGAGACCCAGTACTTC. Its translation: CASSLNGFRETQYF. The whole variable domain, filled in from reference TRBV2 and TRBJ2-5, reads EPEVTQTPSHQVTQMGQEVILRCVPISNHLYFYWYRQILGQKVEFLVSFYNNEISEKSEIFDDQFSVERPDGSNFTLKIRSTKLEDSAMYFCASSLNGFRETQYFGPGTRLLVL.

This clonotype was seen at least ten times. The genes are TRBV3-1 and TRBJ2-7; 8 positions match TRBD1. The CDR3 length is 15 residues. V dropped 2 bases and J dropped 3; count of bases not matched to a gene: 6. Germline V gene data show CDR1 as LGHDT and CDR2 as YNNKEL (reference sequence). For the CDR3, the DNA is TGTGCCAGCAGCCAAACGGGACAGGCGTACTACGAGCAGTACTTC. Protein product: CASSQTGQAYYEQYF.

This clonotype has at least ten counts. The chain recombines TRBV28 with TRBJ2-2; D is unresolved. This CDR3 is built from 12 residues. Trimming pared 3 bases from V and 7 bases from J, leaving 6 bases between. Per the germline V gene, CDR1 is MDHEN and CDR2 is SYDVKM. The CDR3 here is CASSFLRGELFF. In DNA form, the CDR3 reads TGTGCCAGCAGTTTCTTACGCGGGGAGCTGTTTTTT.

J is TRBJ2-1 and V is TRBV11-3, with D possibly matching TRBD1 (5 bases). This CDR3 comprises 12 residues. Trimming removed 4 bases from V and 7 bases from J, with 8 bases in between. The germline gives CDR1 SGHNT, CDR2 YENEEA. The CDR3 reads CASSYQGNEQFF. The CDR3 nucleotides are TGTGCCAGCAGCTACCAGGGAAATGAGCAGTTCTTC.

This clonotype was recorded at least ten times. In nucleotides, the CDR3 is TGTGCCAGCAGCCCCCGCCTGGGACGCGACTATGGCTACACCTTC. Amino acid sequence: CASSPRLGRDYGYTF. The rearrangement links TRBV28 to TRBJ1-2; D possibly corresponds to TRBD1 (5 bases). This CDR3 comprises 15 residues. V was clipped by 6 bases and J by 3 bases, with 17 bases between them. Germline loops: CDR1 MDHEN, CDR2 SYDVKM.

On this clonotype itself: As the CDR3 is not closed by the conserved phenylalanine or tryptophan, this likely results from a read error. The rearrangement joins TRBV20-1 to TRBJ1-1; no firm D call. V lost 1 base and J lost 5, with 17 bases in between. The CDR3 spans 15 residues. In germline, CDR1 is DFQATT, CDR2 SNEGSKA (reference sequence). The CDR3 loop is CSARAGTRLGTEAFS. The CDR3 DNA reads TGCAGTGCTAGAGCCGGTACAAGGTTGGGAACTGAAGCTTTCTCT.

The chain uses TRBV28 and TRBJ2-5, with 11 nucleotides matching TRBD1. CDR3 length: 15 residues. V shed 5 bases, J shed 4 bases, and the junction held 6 bases outside the gene matches. The germline V gene has CDR1 MDHEN and CDR2 SYDVKM. In DNA, the CDR3 is TGTGCCAGCAGTGAAGCCGGGACAGGGGGAGAGACCCAGTACTTC. Its protein is CASSEAGTGGETQYF. The whole variable domain, filled in from reference TRBV28 and TRBJ2-5, reads DVKVTQSSRYLVKRTGEKVFLECVQDMDHENMFWYRQDPGLGLRLIYFSYDVKMKEKGDIPEGYSVSREKKERFSLILESASTNQTSMYLCASSEAGTGGETQYFGPGTRLLVL.

This clonotype turned up a few times. A single base separates this from a much larger clone, so it may be a read error. In this CDR3 the conserved last residue, phenylalanine or tryptophan, is missing, so a read error is likely. V usage is TRBV6-2 or TRBV6-3 and J usage is TRBJ1-1; no reliable D call. Trimming left V 7 bases short and J 1 base short, with 7 bases between. Germline loops: CDR1 MNHEY, CDR2 SVGEGT. CDR3 length equals 12 residues. The CDR3 region is CASIYGNTEAFL. Written as DNA, the CDR3 is TGTGCCAGCATCTACGGGAACACTGAAGCTTTCCTT.